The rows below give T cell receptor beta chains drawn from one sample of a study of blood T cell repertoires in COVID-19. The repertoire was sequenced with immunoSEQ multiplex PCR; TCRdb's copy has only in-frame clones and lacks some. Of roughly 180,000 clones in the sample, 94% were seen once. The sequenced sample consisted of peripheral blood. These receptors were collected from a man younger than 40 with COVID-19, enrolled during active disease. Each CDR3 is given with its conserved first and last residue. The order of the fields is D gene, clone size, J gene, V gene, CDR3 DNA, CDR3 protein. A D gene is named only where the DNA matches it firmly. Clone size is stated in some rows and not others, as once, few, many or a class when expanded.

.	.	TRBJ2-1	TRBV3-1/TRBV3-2	TGTGCCAGCAGCCAAGAGCAGTACAATGAGCAGTTCTTC	CASSQEQYNEQFF
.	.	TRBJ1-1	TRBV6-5	TGTGCCAGCAGTCCCGGGACATTGAACACTGAAGCTTTCTTT	CASSPGTLNTEAFF
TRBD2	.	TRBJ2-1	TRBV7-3	TGTGCCAGCAGCTCCCAAGGACTAGCGGGGGGGCAAAACTACAATGAGCAGTTCTTC	CASSSQGLAGGQNYNEQFF
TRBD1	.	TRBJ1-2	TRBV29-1	TGCAGCGTTGACAGGGGGCCTGGCTACACCTTC	CSVDRGPGYTF
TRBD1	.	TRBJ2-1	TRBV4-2	TGTGCCAGCAGCCGGGGACAGGGGCCAGACAATGAGCAGTTCTTC	CASSRGQGPDNEQFF
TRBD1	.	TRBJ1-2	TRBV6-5	TGTGCCAGCAGCGACGTACAGGGGGCGCATGGCTACACCTTC	CASSDVQGAHGYTF
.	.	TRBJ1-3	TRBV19	TGTGCCCTTTGGACGCGGGGGCTCACTGGAAACACCATATATTTT	CALWTRGLTGNTIYF
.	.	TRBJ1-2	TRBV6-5	TGTGCCAGCAGCCAGGACTTTTCCCGTGGCTACACCTTC	CASSQDFSRGYTF
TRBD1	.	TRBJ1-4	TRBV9	TGTGCCAGCAGCGTCGGGACAGGGCACGAAAAACTGTTTTTT	CASSVGTGHEKLFF
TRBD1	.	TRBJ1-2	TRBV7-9	TGTGCCAGCAGCCAACAGGGGCCAGCTAACTATGGCTACACCTTC	CASSQQGPANYGYTF
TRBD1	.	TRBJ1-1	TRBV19	TGTGCCAGTAATAAAATCCGGGGGGCAGGGGGCGGCTCGAACACTGAAGCTTTCTTT	CASNKIRGAGGGSNTEAFF
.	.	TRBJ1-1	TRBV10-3	TGTGCCATCAGTGAAGGGGGGGTAATGAACACTGAAGCTTTCTTT	CAISEGGVMNTEAFF
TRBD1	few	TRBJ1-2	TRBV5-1	TGCGCCAGCAGCTTGGGGCTACAGGGGGCACGGATGAACTATGGCTACACCTTC	CASSLGLQGARMNYGYTF
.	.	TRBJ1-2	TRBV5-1	TGCGCCAGCAGCTTGGATACAGGGTTTGGCTACACCTTC	CASSLDTGFGYTF
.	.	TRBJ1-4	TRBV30	TGTGCCTGGAGTGCCCGGCAGGGAAATGAAAAACTGTTTTTT	CAWSARQGNEKLFF
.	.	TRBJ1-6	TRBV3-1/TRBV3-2	TGTGCCAGCAGCCAAGATGACAGGTTCGCCCCCCTCCACTTT	CASSQDDRFAPLHF
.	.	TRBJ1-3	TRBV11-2	TGTGCCAGCAGCGGCCAGGGTCCCCGCTCTGGAAACACCATATATTTT	CASSGQGPRSGNTIYF
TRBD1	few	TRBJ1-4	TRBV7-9	TGTGCCAGCAGCTTAAGTGCAGGGGGGAATGAAAAACTGTTTTTT	CASSLSAGGNEKLFF
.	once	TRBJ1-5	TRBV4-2	TGTGCCAGCAGCCAAGCACAGGGTAATAGCAATCAGCCCCAGCATTTT	CASSQAQGNSNQPQHF
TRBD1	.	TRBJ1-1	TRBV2	TGTGCCAGCGGGGGGACAGATAACACTGAAGCTTTCTTT	CASGGTDNTEAFF
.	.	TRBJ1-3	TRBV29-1	TGCAGCGTTGTAAAGGGGAACTCTGGAAACACCATATATTTT	CSVVKGNSGNTIYF
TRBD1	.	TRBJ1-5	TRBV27	TGTGCCAGCAAACGGACAGGGGGGGGCAATCAGCCCCAGCATTTT	CASKRTGGGNQPQHF
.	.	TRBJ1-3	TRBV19	TGTGCCAGTATTCTAGGGAGCTCTGGAAACACCATATATTTT	CASILGSSGNTIYF
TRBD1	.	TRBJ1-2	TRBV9	TGTGCCAGCAGCGTAGGACTGGGGACAGGTTTAGATGGCTACACCTTC	CASSVGLGTGLDGYTF
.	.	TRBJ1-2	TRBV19	TGTGCCAGTAGTATTTCGGGGACACGTTCCTTCGGCTACACCTTC	CASSISGTRSFGYTF
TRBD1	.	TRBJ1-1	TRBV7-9	TGTGCCAGCAGCTTACAGGGGGATACTGAAGCTTTCTTT	CASSLQGDTEAFF
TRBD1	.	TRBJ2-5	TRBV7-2	TGTGCCAGCAGCCCAGCTGGGACAGTCCAAGAGACCCAGTACTTC	CASSPAGTVQETQYF
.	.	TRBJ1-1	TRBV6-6	TGTGCCAGCAGTTTCCCTCGGGAGGGGTACACTGAAGCTTTCTTT	CASSFPREGYTEAFF
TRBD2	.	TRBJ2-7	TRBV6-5	TGTGCCAGCAGTTATGGACTAGCGAGCAACGAGCAGTACTTC	CASSYGLASNEQYF
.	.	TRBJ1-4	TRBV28	TGTGCCAGCAGCTCACCCTCGGCAGGGGAGAATGAAAAACTGTTTTTT	CASSSPSAGENEKLFF
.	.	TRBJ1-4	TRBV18	TGTGCCAGCTCACCACGGCCCCAGGGTGCTAATGAAAAACTGTTTTTT	CASSPRPQGANEKLFF
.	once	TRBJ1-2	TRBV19	TGTGCCAGTAGTATGCAGCGATTGAGGATCACCTATGGCTACACCTTC	CASSMQRLRITYGYTF
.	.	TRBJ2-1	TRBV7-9	TGTGCCAGCAGCCGGGATACCGGGCATGAGCAGTTCTTC	CASSRDTGHEQFF
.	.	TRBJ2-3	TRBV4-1	TGCGCCAGCAGCCAAGATCGCGGCACAAGTACAGATACGCAGTATTTT	CASSQDRGTSTDTQYF
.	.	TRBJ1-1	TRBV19	TGTGCCAGTAGTCGACAGAACACTGAAGCTTTCTTT	CASSRQNTEAFF
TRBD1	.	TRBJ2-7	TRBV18	TGTGCCAGCCCACCACCACAGGGGGCCCCCTACGAGCAGTACTTC	CASPPPQGAPYEQYF
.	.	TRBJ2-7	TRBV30	TGTGCCTGGAGTGTAAAGATACTTCGTCGAGTTTACGAGCAGTACTTC	CAWSVKILRRVYEQYF
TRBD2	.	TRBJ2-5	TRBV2	TGTGCCAGCAGTGAGGTGGCGGGGGGACAAGAGACCCAGTACTTC	CASSEVAGGQETQYF
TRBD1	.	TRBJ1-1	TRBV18	TGTGCCAGCTCACCTCAGACAGGGAAGGACACTGAAGCTTTCTTT	CASSPQTGKDTEAFF
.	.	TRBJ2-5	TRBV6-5	TGTGCCAGCATGGCGGCGGAAGAGACCCAGTACTTC	CASMAAEETQYF
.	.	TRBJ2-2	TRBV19	TGTGCCAGTAGTCGGTGGCCGGGGGGCCGCCATAACACCGGGGAGCTGTTTTTT	CASSRWPGGRHNTGELFF